Included here is one T cell receptor beta chain sequence, with context. There are 13 residues in the CDR3. V was trimmed by 8 bases and J by 5 bases, leaving 15 bases between them. Germline CDR1 reads MDHEN; CDR2 reads SYDVKM. This table comes from immunoSEQ multiplex PCR, and its TCRdb copy is limited to in-frame clones, with some not included. Found here are a few hundred thousand clones, 84% of them singletons; the top ten hold 6.8%. The entry originates in a study of blood T cell repertoires in COVID-19. Study in general: The United States, Italy and Spain provided the acute and convalescent COVID-19 samples.

V and J are TRBV28 and TRBJ1-1; tentative D call: TRBD1 (5 bases). The receptor was derived from a woman in her 40s who had recovered from COVID-19. The sequencing sample was made of PBMCs or T cells enriched from blood (not recorded which). DNA for the CDR3: TGTGCCAGCTCAACCGGGGGGAAGACTGAAGCTTTCTTT. Translating gives CASSTGGKTEAFF. Full variable domain (rest looked up from reference TRBV28 and TRBJ1-1): DVKVTQSSRYLVKRTGEKVFLECVQDMDHENMFWYRQDPGLGLRLIYFSYDVKMKEKGDIPEGYSVSREKKERFSLILESASTNQTSMYLCASSTGGKTEAFFGQGTRLTVV.